The clone carrying this T cell receptor beta chain was counted only a few times. A read error may account for a junction end that differs from germline. Progressors' blood was drawn at hyperthyroidism diagnosis, before ophthalmopathy symptoms. The data belong to a study of T cells in Graves' hyperthyroidism and ophthalmopathy. It was RNA transcripts that yielded the amplified TCR beta CDR3 regions. HTBI primers drove first-round RT-PCR of the TCR CDR3. From the multiplex PCR reads, TCRdb called clonotypes with MiXCR, one entry per CDR3 protein. Of hundreds of thousands of distinct CDR3 sequences detected, roughly 13% appear once; the ten largest clones hold less than 6%. The length of the CDR3 is 15 residues. CDR1 and CDR2 from the germline V gene are MNHEY and SVGEGT.

The source is a woman aged 25-40 years with Graves' hyperthyroidism that later progressed to Graves' ophthalmopathy. The gene calls are TRBV6-2 or TRBV6-3 and TRBJ2-3; tentative D call: TRBD2 (6 bases). Sequencing used blood. CDR3 sequence reads: CASSDSLSGTDTQYF. The CDR3 DNA follows: TGTGCCAGCAGTGACTCTCTCAGCGGGACAGATACGCAGTATTTT.